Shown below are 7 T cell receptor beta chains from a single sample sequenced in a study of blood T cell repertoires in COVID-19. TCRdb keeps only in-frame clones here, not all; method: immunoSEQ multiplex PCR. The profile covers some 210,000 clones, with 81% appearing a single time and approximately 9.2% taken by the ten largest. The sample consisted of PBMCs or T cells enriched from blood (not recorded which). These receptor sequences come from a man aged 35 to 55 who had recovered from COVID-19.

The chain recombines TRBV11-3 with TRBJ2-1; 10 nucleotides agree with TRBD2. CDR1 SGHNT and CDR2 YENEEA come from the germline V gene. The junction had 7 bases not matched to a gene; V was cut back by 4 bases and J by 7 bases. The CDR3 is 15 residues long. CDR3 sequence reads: CASSSSLAGVNEQFF. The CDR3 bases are TGTGCCAGCAGCTCCTCTCTAGCGGGAGTGAATGAGCAGTTCTTC.

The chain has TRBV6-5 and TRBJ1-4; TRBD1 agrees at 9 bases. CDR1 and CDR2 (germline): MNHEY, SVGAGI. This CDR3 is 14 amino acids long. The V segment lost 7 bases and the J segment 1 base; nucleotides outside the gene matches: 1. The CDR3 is CASMGQGTNEKLFF. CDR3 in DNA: TGTGCCAGCATGGGACAGGGAACTAATGAAAAACTGTTTTTT.

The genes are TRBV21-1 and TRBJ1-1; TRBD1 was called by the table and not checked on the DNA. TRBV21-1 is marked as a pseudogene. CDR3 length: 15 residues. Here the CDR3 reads CASSKTGGMNTEAFF. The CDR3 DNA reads TGTGCCAGCAGCAAGACAGGGGGTATGAACACTGAAGCTTTCTTT.

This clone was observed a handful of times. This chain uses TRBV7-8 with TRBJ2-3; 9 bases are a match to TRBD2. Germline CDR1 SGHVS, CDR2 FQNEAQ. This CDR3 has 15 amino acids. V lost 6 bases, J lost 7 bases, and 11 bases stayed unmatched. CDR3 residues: CASSRASGIQNTQYF. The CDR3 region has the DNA TGTGCCAGCAGTCGGGCTAGCGGGATACAAAATACGCAGTATTTT.

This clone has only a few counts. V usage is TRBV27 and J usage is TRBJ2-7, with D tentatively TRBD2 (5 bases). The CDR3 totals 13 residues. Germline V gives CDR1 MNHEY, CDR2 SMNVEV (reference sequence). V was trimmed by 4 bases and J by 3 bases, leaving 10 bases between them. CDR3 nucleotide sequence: TGTGCCAGCAGTTCCACTAGACACTACGAGCAGTACTTC. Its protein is CASSSTRHYEQYF.

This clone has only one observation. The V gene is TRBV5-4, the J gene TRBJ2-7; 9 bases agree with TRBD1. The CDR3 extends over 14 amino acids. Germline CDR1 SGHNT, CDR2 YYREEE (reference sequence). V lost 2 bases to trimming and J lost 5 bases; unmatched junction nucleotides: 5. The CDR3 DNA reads TGTGCCAGCAGCTTTACAGGGGGCAACGACGAGCAGTACTTC. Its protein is CASSFTGGNDEQYF.

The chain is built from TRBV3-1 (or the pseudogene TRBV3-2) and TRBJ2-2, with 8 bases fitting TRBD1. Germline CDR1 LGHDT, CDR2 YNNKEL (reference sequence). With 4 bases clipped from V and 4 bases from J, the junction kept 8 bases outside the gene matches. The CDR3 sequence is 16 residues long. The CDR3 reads CASSLLGQGATGELFF. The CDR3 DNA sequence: TGTGCCAGCAGCCTCCTAGGACAGGGTGCCACCGGGGAGCTGTTTTTT.